The 27 T cell receptor beta chains listed next were all sequenced from one sample in a study of radiation and T cells in renal cell carcinoma. Only in-frame clones appear in the TCRdb table, and some are missing; sequencing was by immunoSEQ multiplex PCR. The sample shows about 120,000 clones, over 75% of them seen only once. Indicated time point: blood 2 weeks post-SBRT. Specified treatment: 15 Gy SBRT to primary tumor, nephrectomy 4 weeks later. Sequences were derived from blood, sampled from a patient whose treatment included radiotherapy and nephrectomy. The source is a man over 45 with renal cell carcinoma.

V and J are TRBV5-4 and TRBJ1-1; D might be TRBD1 (5 bases). The ends were cut back, 5 bases at V and 0 bases at J, with 20 bases in the middle. CDR3 length: 17 residues. Germline CDR1 reads SGHNT; CDR2 reads YYREEE (reference sequence). CDR3 sequence reads: CASSTKMGTDMNTEAFF. DNA of the CDR3: TGTGCCAGCAGTACGAAGATGGGGACGGACATGAACACTGAAGCTTTCTTT.

This clone was detected a few times. The chain carries TRBV6-5 and TRBJ1-1; D remains ambiguous. The CDR3 has 13 amino acids. Between the trimmed V and J ends, which lost 6 bases and 2 bases, there was a span of 10 bases. Germline V gene lookup returns CDR1 MNHEY and CDR2 SVGAGI. CDR3 protein: CASSPMINTEAFF. CDR3 bases: TGTGCCAGCAGCCCTATGATAAACACTGAAGCTTTCTTT.

This sequence joins TRBV7-2 and TRBJ2-4, with 8 positions matching TRBD1. The CDR3 has 17 residues. With V trimmed by 1 base and J by 1 base, 6 bases remained unmatched. CDR1 is SGHTA and CDR2 is FQGNSA in the germline V gene. CDR3 sequence (DNA): TGTGCCAGCAGCTTAGATGCCGGACAGGGTGCCAAAAACATTCAGTACTTC. Translating it yields CASSLDAGQGAKNIQYF.

This clone occurred a few times. The genes are TRBV5-1 and TRBJ2-1; unclear D gene. With 6 bases removed from V and 0 bases from J, the gap between germline ends came to 10 bases. The CDR3 extends over 14 amino acids. Germline CDR1 and CDR2: SGHRS and YFSETQ. CDR3 region: CASMRMSSYNEQFF. The CDR3 nucleotides are TGCGCCAGCATGCGTATGAGCTCCTACAATGAGCAGTTCTTC.

The chain couples TRBV6-5 to TRBJ1-1, with D perhaps matching TRBD1 (5 bases). The V gene lost 7 bases and the J gene lost 4 bases, with 19 bases spanning the gap. The CDR3 is 15 residues long. Germline-derived CDR1 and CDR2 are MNHEY and SVGAGI. The CDR3 DNA follows: TGTGCCAGCAAATCCACATGGGGGGAGGGCACTGAAGCTTTCTTT. Translating gives CASKSTWGEGTEAFF.

This clone has a handful of counts. Other nucleotide sequences from this sample produce the same CDR3. The rearrangement uses TRBV28 and TRBJ2-7; possibly TRBD2 for D (7 bases). Trimming pared 3 bases from V and 7 bases from J, leaving 16 bases between. The CDR3 extends over 14 amino acids. Per germline, CDR1 MDHEN and CDR2 SYDVKM. The CDR3 loop reads CASSLASGRGEQYF. CDR3 nucleotide sequence: TGTGCCAGCAGTTTGGCGTCAGGGAGGGGGGAGCAGTACTTC.

V and J are TRBV7-9 and TRBJ2-1, with 9 bases matching TRBD2. V lost 5 bases to trimming and J lost 10 bases; unmatched junction nucleotides: 9. This CDR3 region has 14 residues. The germline V gene has CDR1 SEHNR and CDR2 FQNEAQ (reference sequence). CDR3 residues: CASSRALAGWEQFF. In DNA form, the CDR3 reads TGTGCCAGCAGCCGGGCCCTAGCGGGGTGGGAGCAGTTCTTC.

V gene TRBV5-1 combines with J gene TRBJ2-2, with a weak D call TRBD1 (6 bases). This CDR3 is 16 amino acids long. Germline V gene lookup returns CDR1 SGHRS and CDR2 YFSETQ. The V end was cut by 0 bases, the J end by 3 bases, with 12 bases between. CDR3 in DNA: TGCGCCAGCAGCTTGGCCAGCAGGGGAGACACCGGGGAGCTGTTTTTT. Its translation is CASSLASRGDTGELFF.

This chain joins TRBV7-9 and TRBJ2-1; no reliable D call. Per germline, CDR1 SEHNR and CDR2 FQNEAQ (reference sequence). This CDR3 spans 13 amino acids. Trimming cost V 4 bases and J 3 bases, with 7 bases left between them. CDR3 amino acids: CASSSRLYNEQFF. The DNA of the CDR3 is TGTGCCAGCAGCTCCCGACTCTACAATGAGCAGTTCTTC.

The chain is built from TRBV30 and TRBJ1-6; a possible D gene is TRBD1 (6 bases). This CDR3 has 15 residues. Trimming removed 5 bases from V and 9 bases from J, with 20 bases in between. Germline V gene lookup returns CDR1 GTSNPN and CDR2 SVGIG (reference sequence). CDR3 residues: CAWSRSGGLISPLHF. Written as DNA, the CDR3 is TGTGCCTGGTCCCGCAGCGGGGGGCTCATTTCACCCCTCCACTTT.

The rearrangement uses TRBV19 and TRBJ1-1; 7 nucleotides line up with TRBD1. This CDR3 has 14 amino acids. Germline V CDR1 and CDR2: LNHDA, SQIVND (reference sequence). The junction had 7 bases not matched to a gene; V was cut back by 5 bases and J by 4 bases. This CDR3 is CASSLKNRGTEAFF. CDR3 nucleotide sequence: TGTGCCAGTAGTTTAAAGAACAGGGGCACTGAAGCTTTCTTT.

This clone was counted a single time. The rearrangement links TRBV7-2 to TRBJ1-1, with TRBD1 identical over 9 bases. V gave up 2 bases and J gave up 11 bases; unmatched junction bases: 6. In germline, CDR1 is SGHTA, CDR2 FQGNSA. The CDR3 consists of 13 residues. The CDR3 bases are TGTGCCAGCAGCTTACCCACAGGGGGCGGGGCTTTCTTT. Protein: CASSLPTGGGAFF.

The CDR3 reads CASGQGANYGYTF. The CDR3 DNA sequence: TGTGCCAGCGGGCAGGGGGCTAACTATGGCTACACCTTC. The rearrangement links TRBV2 to TRBJ1-2; 7 nucleotides match TRBD1. The V and J ends lost 8 bases and 0 bases, in that order; junction bases with no gene match: 3. Germline V gives CDR1 SNHLY, CDR2 FYNNEI. The CDR3 is 13 amino acids.

The chain couples TRBV11-2 to TRBJ2-7; TRBD1 matches 7 bases. CDR3 length: 15 amino acids. The germline CDR1 and CDR2 sequences are SGHAT and FQNNGV. Losses at the gene ends were 7 bases for V and 7 bases for J; bases not matched to a gene: 16. The CDR3 loop is CASTQTGTAFDEQYF. The CDR3 DNA reads as TGTGCCAGCACCCAGACTGGGACAGCCTTTGATGAGCAGTACTTC.

In this sample, this clone turned up once. This chain joins TRBV10-3 and TRBJ1-6; 7 bases are a match to TRBD1. The CDR3 covers 16 residues. The V segment lost 8 bases and the J segment 6 bases; nucleotides outside the gene matches: 13. CDR1 is ENHRY and CDR2 is SYGVKD in the germline V gene. CDR3 nucleotide sequence: TGTGCCATCGAGTCAGTCGGGGGACAGCTTAATTCACCCCTCCACTTT. Residues: CAIESVGGQLNSPLHF.

The chain has TRBV6-6 and TRBJ2-5; no clear D. The CDR3 consists of 12 residues. Trimming cost V 8 bases and J 2 bases, with 9 bases left between them. Per germline, CDR1 MNHNY and CDR2 SVGAGI (reference sequence). This CDR3 is CASADSQETQYF. DNA for the CDR3: TGTGCCAGCGCCGACTCACAAGAGACCCAGTACTTC.

This clone came up once. The chain joins TRBV28 to TRBJ2-1; D uncertain. The length of the CDR3 is 12 residues. Germline CDR1 is MDHEN and CDR2 is SYDVKM. V was clipped by 6 bases and J by 7 bases, with 10 bases between them. The CDR3 loop reads CASSRASNEQFF. As DNA, the CDR3 is TGTGCCAGCAGCCGGGCGTCGAATGAGCAGTTCTTC.

This clone was picked up many times. The chain has TRBV2 and TRBJ1-2; possible D gene TRBD1, 5 bases. V was trimmed by 8 bases and J by 0 bases, leaving 25 bases between them. This CDR3 region has 18 residues. Per the germline V gene, CDR1 is SNHLY and CDR2 is FYNNEI. The CDR3 spells CASEGLRDPSLPNYGYTF. In nucleotides, the CDR3 is TGTGCCAGCGAGGGACTTCGGGACCCCTCTCTCCCTAACTATGGCTACACCTTC.

The chain carries TRBV7-2 and TRBJ2-3; 11 positions agree with TRBD2. Germline lookup yields CDR1 SGHTA and CDR2 FQGNSA. The CDR3 contains 15 residues. Trimming at V came to 5 bases and at J to 10 bases, leaving 11 bases not matched to a gene. CDR3 DNA: TGTGCCAGCAGCCCTAGACTAGCGGGGTTCGCGGCGCAGTATTTT. Residues: CASSPRLAGFAAQYF.

The rearrangement links TRBV19 to TRBJ2-1, with 8 bases that match TRBD2. There are 16 residues in the CDR3. Germline V lookup: CDR1 LNHDA, CDR2 SQIVND (reference sequence). V shed 11 bases, J shed 0 bases, and the junction held 12 bases outside the gene matches. This CDR3 is CASARGGLSSYNEQFF. For the CDR3, the DNA is TGTGCCTCCGCCCGGGGGGGACTGAGCTCCTACAATGAGCAGTTCTTC.

This clone was seen once. The J gene is TRBJ2-5, the V gene TRBV25-1; D might be TRBD1 (5 bases). Germline CDR1 reads MGHDK; CDR2 reads SYGVNS. There are 14 residues in the CDR3. With 2 bases removed from V and 7 bases from J, the gap between germline ends came to 14 bases. Here the CDR3 DNA reads TGTGCCAGCAGTGAACAGGGCCAACTGGGGACCCAGTACTTC. Translated: CASSEQGQLGTQYF.

Remarks on this clone: Because the CDR3's place on the DNA is in doubt, the DNA is left out and the CDR3 is given as listed by TCRdb. V is TRBV4-1 and J is TRBJ1-4. A total of 14 residues make up the CDR3, ends included. CDR1 MGHRA and CDR2 YSYEKL come from the germline V gene. The CDR3 reads CASSPLWEGEKLFF.

J is TRBJ2-5 and V is TRBV4-1; TRBD2 aligns across 11 bases. Looked up from germline, CDR1 is MGHRA and CDR2 is YSYEKL. The CDR3 extends over 16 amino acids. V gave up 5 bases and J gave up 3 bases; unmatched junction bases: 8. CDR3 DNA: TGCGCCAGCAGCTCCCCCGGGACTAGCGGAAAAGAGACCCAGTACTTC. Translation: CASSSPGTSGKETQYF.

V gene TRBV7-9 combines with J gene TRBJ2-3, with a weak D call TRBD2 (5 bases). From germline, CDR1 is SEHNR and CDR2 FQNEAQ (reference sequence). Trimming removed 5 bases from V and 5 bases from J, with 17 bases in between. The CDR3 contains 15 residues. DNA of the CDR3: TGTGCCAGCAGCCATTCGGTGGGAGTGGTAGATACGCAGTATTTT. Amino acid sequence: CASSHSVGVVDTQYF.

This clone has a handful of counts. The chain combines TRBV7-2 with TRBJ1-1; D unclear. V lost 5 bases, J lost 1 base, and 8 bases lay in between. CDR1 is SGHTA and CDR2 is FQGNSA in the germline V gene. This CDR3 is built from 13 residues. CDR3 DNA: TGTGCCAGCAGCCCCGGAGCGAACACTGAAGCTTTCTTT. It specifies CASSPGANTEAFF.

The chain recombines TRBV6-1 with TRBJ2-5; a possible D gene is TRBD1 (6 bases). The CDR3 has 13 residues. CDR1 and CDR2 from the germline V gene are MNHNS and SASEGT. V was clipped by 6 bases and J by 5 bases, with 13 bases between them. CDR3 DNA sequence: TGTGCCAGCAGCTACAGGGAAAGGGAGACCCAGTACTTC. Translated: CASSYRERETQYF.

The chain recombines TRBV29-1 with TRBJ1-2; D is possibly TRBD1 (5 bases). Between the trimmed V and J ends, which lost 3 bases and 14 bases, there was a span of 13 bases. The V gene's germline CDR1 is SQVTM and CDR2 ANQGSEA. CDR3 length: 10 amino acids. CDR3 residues: CSVDRTPPTF. As DNA, the CDR3 is TGCAGCGTTGACCGGACACCGCCTACCTTC.